Listed below are T cell receptor beta chains from one sample, sequenced in a study of blood T cell repertoires in COVID-19. Repertoires were generated with immunoSEQ multiplex PCR, while TCRdb's copy carries only in-frame clones and drops some. Seen here are about 81,000 clones, roughly 89% observed once, and the top ten hold 1.9%. Sequencing was done on a sample of peripheral blood. The receptors here all came from a woman in her forties or fifties in a cohort sampled during active COVID-19. Each CDR3 is given with its conserved first and last residue. Fields, in order: J gene, V gene, D gene, clone size, CDR3 protein, CDR3 DNA. A D gene is named only where the DNA matches it firmly. Only part of the rows carry a size: once, few, many, or a class if the clone is expanded.

J: TRBJ2-5; V: TRBV2; D: .; size: .; CDR3: CASSPPRTQYF; DNA: TGTGCCAGCTCCCCCCCCCGGACCCAGTACTTC
J: TRBJ2-1; V: TRBV4-1; D: TRBD2; size: .; CDR3: CASSLSGSSYNEQFF; DNA: TGCGCCAGCAGCCTTAGCGGGAGCTCCTACAATGAGCAGTTCTTC
J: TRBJ2-5; V: TRBV10-3; D: .; size: .; CDR3: CATPTSQETQYF; DNA: TGTGCCACCCCGACTAGTCAAGAGACCCAGTACTTC
J: TRBJ1-2; V: TRBV5-8; D: TRBD1; size: .; CDR3: CASSGQSRDRGGYTF; DNA: TGTGCCAGCAGCGGCCAGTCCCGGGACAGGGGTGGCTACACCTTC
J: TRBJ1-2; V: TRBV12-3/TRBV12-4; D: .; size: .; CDR3: CASSLGANYGYTF; DNA: TGTGCCAGCAGTTTGGGGGCAAACTATGGCTACACCTTC
J: TRBJ1-1; V: TRBV10-2; D: TRBD1; size: .; CDR3: CASRIRTGGALNTEAFF; DNA: TGCGCCAGCAGGATTCGGACAGGGGGCGCTTTGAACACTGAAGCTTTCTTT
J: TRBJ2-1; V: TRBV5-1; D: .; size: .; CDR3: CASSFPQVAGLPGDSYNEQFF; DNA: TGCGCCAGCAGCTTCCCTCAAGTAGCGGGCCTCCCAGGGGACTCCTACAATGAGCAGTTCTTC
J: TRBJ1-2; V: TRBV11-2; D: TRBD1; size: .; CDR3: CASSRRSGQGFGYTF; DNA: TGTGCCAGCAGCCGCCGTTCGGGACAGGGGTTTGGCTACACCTTC
J: TRBJ2-5; V: TRBV2; D: TRBD2; size: .; CDR3: CASAGGTQYF; DNA: TGTGCCAGTGCGGGGGGGACCCAGTACTTC
J: TRBJ2-3; V: TRBV19; D: .; size: .; CDR3: CASSIDRVSTDTQYF; DNA: TGTGCCAGTAGTATAGACCGGGTCAGCACAGATACGCAGTATTTT
J: TRBJ1-5; V: TRBV7-9; D: TRBD1; size: once; CDR3: CASSGTGAQPQHF; DNA: TGTGCCAGCAGCGGGACAGGGGCTCAGCCCCAGCATTTT